This TCR beta chain was sequenced during a study of Ad26.COV2.S vaccination and SARS-CoV-2 variants. Findings and caveats of the study: Responses of spike-specific T cells (both CD8+ and CD4+) reportedly showed substantial breadth after vaccination. Vaccine recipients and placebo recipients showed similar non-spike TCR breadth. Those who received the vaccine showed greater spike-specific TCR breadth than those given placebo. There was a possibility that the TCR breadth and depth analyses underestimated total T cell responses.

Sequencing was performed with immunoSEQ multiplex PCR; in TCRdb, only in-frame clones are kept and a portion is missing. This table holds more than 120,000 clones, 86% found once. As to this clone: Its specificity is unknown.

The germline V gene encodes CDR1 MNHEY and CDR2 SMNVEV (reference sequence). The CDR3 consists of 13 residues. V lost 6 bases, J lost 4 bases, and 12 bases lay in between. This TCR was sampled from a human donor who had recovered from COVID-19. The V and J genes are TRBV27 and TRBJ1-2, with a possible D match to TRBD1 (6 bases). The specimen comprised peripheral blood, sampled after recovery from COVID-19. The CDR3 here is CASRPGDTYGYTF. Written as DNA, the CDR3 is TGTGCCAGCAGACCAGGGGATACCTATGGCTACACCTTC.